The rows below give T cell receptor beta chains drawn from one sample of a study of blood T cell repertoires in COVID-19. Profiling relied on immunoSEQ multiplex PCR, and the TCRdb table lists in-frame clones only, not all of them. The sample lists a few hundred thousand clones; 82% were seen once. The sequencing sample was made of peripheral blood. All receptors derive from a woman aged 18-29 years with acute or convalescent COVID-19. CDR3s include the opening cysteine and the closing phenylalanine or tryptophan. The order of the fields is D gene, J gene, V gene, clone size, CDR3 protein, CDR3 DNA. D genes are given only for firm matches. Rows give clone size only sometimes, using once, few, many, or a class for an expanded clone.

d_gene: TRBD2
j_gene: TRBJ2-7
v_gene: TRBV6-2/TRBV6-3
abundance: NA
CDR3aa: CASSYSTSAYEQYF
CDR3nt: TGTGCCAGCAGTTACTCGACTAGCGCCTACGAGCAGTACTTC

d_gene: NA
j_gene: TRBJ2-7
v_gene: TRBV6-2/TRBV6-3
abundance: NA
CDR3aa: CASSSPGFSYEQYF
CDR3nt: TGTGCCAGCAGTTCCCCAGGATTCTCCTACGAGCAGTACTTC

d_gene: NA
j_gene: TRBJ1-2
v_gene: TRBV21-1
abundance: few
CDR3aa: CASSKKSANYGYTF
CDR3nt: TGTGCCAGCAGCAAAAAATCAGCTAACTATGGCTACACCTTC

d_gene: TRBD1
j_gene: TRBJ1-3
v_gene: TRBV25-1
abundance: NA
CDR3aa: CASRETGVGNTIYF
CDR3nt: TGTGCCAGCAGAGAAACAGGGGTTGGGAACACCATATATTTT

d_gene: TRBD1
j_gene: TRBJ2-7
v_gene: TRBV7-6
abundance: once
CDR3aa: CASSLAGTGYPGEQYF
CDR3nt: TGTGCCAGCAGCTTAGCGGGGACAGGGTATCCAGGCGAGCAGTACTTC

d_gene: NA
j_gene: TRBJ2-1
v_gene: TRBV9
abundance: NA
CDR3aa: CASSGRISGVDEQFF
CDR3nt: TGTGCCAGCAGCGGACGGATATCCGGGGTTGATGAGCAGTTCTTC

d_gene: TRBD1
j_gene: TRBJ2-2
v_gene: TRBV4-2
abundance: once
CDR3aa: CASSPGTGANTGELFF
CDR3nt: TGTGCCAGCAGCCCCGGGACAGGGGCGAACACCGGGGAGCTGTTTTTT

d_gene: NA
j_gene: TRBJ2-7
v_gene: TRBV7-3
abundance: NA
CDR3aa: CASSLIPGGGYEQYF
CDR3nt: TGTGCCAGCAGCTTAATCCCCGGAGGCGGCTACGAGCAGTACTTC

d_gene: TRBD1
j_gene: TRBJ1-4
v_gene: TRBV15
abundance: NA
CDR3aa: CATSRVPGTGGEKLFF
CDR3nt: TGTGCCACCAGCAGAGTTCCCGGGACAGGGGGAGAAAAACTGTTTTTT

d_gene: TRBD2
j_gene: TRBJ2-7
v_gene: TRBV4-3
abundance: NA
CDR3aa: CASSQDHTGWTSGGYEQYF
CDR3nt: TGCGCCAGCAGCCAAGATCATACAGGCTGGACTAGCGGTGGCTACGAGCAGTACTTC

d_gene: NA
j_gene: TRBJ2-2
v_gene: TRBV21-1
abundance: NA
CDR3aa: CASSPTGQTGELFF
CDR3nt: TGTGCCAGCAGCCCTACCGGACAGACCGGGGAGCTGTTTTTT

d_gene: NA
j_gene: TRBJ2-6
v_gene: TRBV5-6
abundance: NA
CDR3aa: CASSSFGGNRRRGANVLTF
CDR3nt: TGTGCCAGCAGCTCCTTTGGGGGGAATCGCAGACGTGGGGCCAACGTCCTGACTTTC

d_gene: TRBD2
j_gene: TRBJ2-2
v_gene: TRBV18
abundance: NA
CDR3aa: CASSPGTSFYGELFF
CDR3nt: TGTGCCAGCTCACCGGGGACTAGCTTTTACGGGGAGCTGTTTTTT

d_gene: TRBD1
j_gene: TRBJ1-1
v_gene: TRBV7-6
abundance: NA
CDR3aa: CASSLARTGASYTEAFF
CDR3nt: TGTGCCAGCAGCTTAGCCCGGACAGGGGCTTCCTACACTGAAGCTTTCTTT

d_gene: NA
j_gene: TRBJ2-7
v_gene: TRBV18
abundance: NA
CDR3aa: CASLSDRYEQYF
CDR3nt: TGTGCCAGCTTAAGCGACAGGTACGAGCAGTACTTC

d_gene: NA
j_gene: TRBJ1-2
v_gene: TRBV13
abundance: NA
CDR3aa: CASSWEQGSNYGYTF
CDR3nt: TGTGCCAGCAGCTGGGAACAGGGATCGAACTATGGCTACACCTTC